This T cell receptor (beta chain) was obtained from a study of blood T cell repertoires in COVID-19. Study overall: Specimens from acute and convalescent COVID-19 originated in the United States, Italy and Spain. The analysed material was cDNA or gDNA that came from T cells, B-cell-depleted T cells, or PBMCs.

J lost 7 bases, V lost 5 bases, and 8 bases had no gene match. Looked up from germline, CDR1 is LNHDA and CDR2 is SQIVND (reference sequence). The CDR3 sequence is 15 residues long. Per the original data handling: By means of reference gene primer amplification, nucleated cell counts were estimated. Some clones are missing from TCRdb's copy, which holds only in-frame ones; the method was immunoSEQ multiplex PCR. V and J calls and clone size are those listed in that table; D and trimming were worked out from the DNA. The table includes roughly 200,000 clones, almost 85% detected once. The sequence was collected from a woman in her 70s with active or convalescent COVID-19. V is TRBV19 and J is TRBJ2-7, with 13 nucleotides matching TRBD2. Sequencing was done on a sample of peripheral blood. The DNA for the CDR3 is TGTGCCAGTAGTCCGCGGACTAGCGGGAGTGGTGAGCAGTACTTC. Translating gives CASSPRTSGSGEQYF.